This T cell receptor beta chain was identified in a study of CD4 T cells in relation to SARS-CoV-2 and coronaviruses. About the study: The HLA restriction of the shared crossreactive spike epitopes was mapped.

Unexposed donor CD4+ T cells date from 2011-2018, before the COVID-19 pandemic. CD4+ T cells were isolated from the cells after nine to eleven days of culture. As cell numbers allowed, unexposed-donor CD4+ T cells faced SARS-CoV-2 S/N and four cold-coronavirus spikes. V was cut by 3 bases and J by 7 bases, with 6 bases left in between. Germline CDR1 GTSNPN, CDR2 SVGIG (reference sequence). This CDR3 is built from 10 residues. As concerns this clone: Its antigen is as yet unknown.

Using immunoSEQ multiplex PCR, the repertoire was profiled, and TCRdb retains in-frame clones only, with some absent. The sample records 15,000 to 20,000 clones, 70% to 80% being singletons. The sequence was obtained from a human donor in good health. The sequenced sample consisted of CD4+ T cells from PBMCs, cultured in vitro. This sequence joins TRBV30 and TRBJ1-1, with D uncertain. CDR3 sequence reads: CAWRDVEAFF. CDR3 nucleotide sequence: TGTGCCTGGAGGGACGTTGAAGCTTTCTTT.